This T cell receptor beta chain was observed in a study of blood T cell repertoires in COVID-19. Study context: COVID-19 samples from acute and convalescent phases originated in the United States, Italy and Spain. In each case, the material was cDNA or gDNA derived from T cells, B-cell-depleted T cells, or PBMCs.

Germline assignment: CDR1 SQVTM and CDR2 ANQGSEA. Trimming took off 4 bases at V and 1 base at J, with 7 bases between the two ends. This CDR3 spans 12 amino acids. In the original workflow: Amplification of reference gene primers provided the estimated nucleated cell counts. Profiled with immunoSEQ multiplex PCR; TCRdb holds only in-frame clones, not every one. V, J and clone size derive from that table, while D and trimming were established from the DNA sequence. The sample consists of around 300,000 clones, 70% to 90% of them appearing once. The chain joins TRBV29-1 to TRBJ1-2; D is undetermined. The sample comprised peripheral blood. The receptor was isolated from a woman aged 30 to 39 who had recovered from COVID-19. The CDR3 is CSVVEINYGYTF. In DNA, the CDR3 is TGCAGCGTTGTGGAGATTAACTATGGCTACACCTTC.